The source of this TCR beta chain is a study of tumor-infiltrating lymphocytes in primary liver carcinoma. TCR beta cDNA was reverse-transcribed from approximately 0.45 ug of total RNA. The reaction used a constant-region primer and ProtoScript II reverse transcriptase. Three nested multiplex PCR rounds of slightly modified ARM-PCR generated TCR beta libraries. Rounds one and two of PCR, each of roughly 10 cycles, were primed with TRBV1-TRBV30 forward primers and a C-beta reverse primer. TCRdb called the multiplex PCR reads again in MiXCR, with one record for every CDR3 protein. The profile shows approximately 110,000 distinct CDR3 sequences, 64% of them singletons. In its sample, this clonotype was seen once. A read error may produce the germline difference seen at one junction end. Germline V CDR1 and CDR2: SGHAT, FQNNGV. The CDR3 runs to 13 residues. Scientists recovered RNA and DNA together from roughly 21-30 mg of unsorted bulk tissue.

The sequenced sample consisted of liver tumor tissue from sampling region 3. The subset denotes: tumor region T3, left-lateral pole. The clonotype comes from a woman aged 55-69 years with primary liver carcinoma and hepatitis B virus infection. This chain joins TRBV11-2 and TRBJ1-1; D is undetermined. The CDR3 sequence: CASSLHVNIEAFF. CDR3 coding DNA: TGTGCCAGCAGCTTACATGTTAACATTGAAGCTTTCTTT.